The rows below give T cell receptor beta chains drawn from one sample of a study of T cells after yellow fever vaccination. TCRdb re-called the 5' RACE reads with MiXCR, one entry per CDR3 protein. The data contain 120,000 to 150,000 distinct CDR3 sequences, 7% to 9% of them seen just once; the ten biggest clones take up around 0.73%. This specimen was CD4+ T cells sorted from PBMCs, taken 5 days after the yellow fever booster vaccination. These receptors were collected from a man in his thirties or forties who received the YFV17D yellow fever vaccine. CDR3s include the opening cysteine and the closing phenylalanine or tryptophan. A D gene is named only where the DNA matches it firmly. Expanded clones are given a class, and other clones once, few, many or no size at all.

abundance: many
v_gene: TRBV9
j_gene: TRBJ2-7
d_gene: TRBD2
CDR3nt: TGTGCCAGCAGCGTAGGAATAGCGGGAGACGAGCAGTACTTC
CDR3aa: CASSVGIAGDEQYF

abundance: many
v_gene: TRBV9
j_gene: TRBJ2-1
d_gene: .
CDR3nt: TGTGCCAGCAGCCTTCGAGTTACAGCTTTCTACAATGAGCAGTTCTTC
CDR3aa: CASSLRVTAFYNEQFF

abundance: many
v_gene: TRBV7-2
j_gene: TRBJ2-5
d_gene: .
CDR3nt: TGTGCCAGCAGCCGGGAGCCGGGGCGAATAGGGGAGACCCAGTACTTC
CDR3aa: CASSREPGRIGETQYF

abundance: many
v_gene: TRBV7-2
j_gene: TRBJ2-1
d_gene: .
CDR3nt: TGTGCCAGCAGCATTAAACCGGGACTAGACAGGGATGAGCAGTTCTTC
CDR3aa: CASSIKPGLDRDEQFF

abundance: many
v_gene: TRBV7-2
j_gene: TRBJ2-5
d_gene: .
CDR3nt: TGTGCCAGCAGCCCGACAGGTTTCCAAGAGACCCAGTACTTC
CDR3aa: CASSPTGFQETQYF

abundance: many
v_gene: TRBV5-1
j_gene: TRBJ2-5
d_gene: .
CDR3nt: TGCGCCAGCAGCTTGGGTTCGAAAGAGACCCAGTACTTC
CDR3aa: CASSLGSKETQYF

abundance: many
v_gene: TRBV14
j_gene: TRBJ1-1
d_gene: .
CDR3nt: TGTGCCAGCAGCCAAGGCCACCTCAGAGCGAACACTGAAGCTTTCTTT
CDR3aa: CASSQGHLRANTEAFF

abundance: many
v_gene: TRBV7-2
j_gene: TRBJ2-1
d_gene: .
CDR3nt: TGTGCCAGCAGCCCCCCACCCAACCACAATGAGCAGTTCTTC
CDR3aa: CASSPPPNHNEQFF

abundance: many
v_gene: TRBV18
j_gene: TRBJ1-2
d_gene: .
CDR3nt: TGTGCCAGCTCACCCCCCGCAGGGGATAGGGGCTATGGCTACACCTTC
CDR3aa: CASSPPAGDRGYGYTF

abundance: many
v_gene: TRBV7-9
j_gene: TRBJ2-7
d_gene: TRBD2
CDR3nt: TGTGCCAGCAGCTTAAGCGGGGGGCCCTACGAGCAGTACTTC
CDR3aa: CASSLSGGPYEQYF

abundance: many
v_gene: TRBV29-1
j_gene: TRBJ2-3
d_gene: TRBD2
CDR3nt: TGCAGCGTTGTAGCCAGGAAGACTAGCGCCAGCACAGATACGCAGTATTTT
CDR3aa: CSVVARKTSASTDTQYF

abundance: many
v_gene: TRBV12-3/TRBV12-4
j_gene: TRBJ1-2
d_gene: TRBD1
CDR3nt: TGTGCCAGCAGTTTACCCGCAGGGGGCAGCGGCTACACCTTC
CDR3aa: CASSLPAGGSGYTF

abundance: many
v_gene: TRBV19
j_gene: TRBJ2-7
d_gene: .
CDR3nt: TGTGCCAGTAGTATTGGGCGGGGACACGAGCAGTACTTC
CDR3aa: CASSIGRGHEQYF

abundance: many
v_gene: TRBV7-2
j_gene: TRBJ2-7
d_gene: .
CDR3nt: TGTGCCAGCAGCTTATCGACAGGCCTCTCCTACGAGCAGTACTTC
CDR3aa: CASSLSTGLSYEQYF

abundance: few
v_gene: TRBV5-6
j_gene: TRBJ2-3
d_gene: .
CDR3nt: TGTGCCAGCAGCCGGGGGCGTAACACAGATACGCAGTATTTT
CDR3aa: CASSRGRNTDTQYF

abundance: many
v_gene: TRBV12-3/TRBV12-4
j_gene: TRBJ2-2
d_gene: TRBD1
CDR3nt: TGTGCCAGCAGACGACCGGGACAGGGGAACACCGGGGAGCTGTTTTTT
CDR3aa: CASRRPGQGNTGELFF

abundance: many
v_gene: TRBV11-2
j_gene: TRBJ2-6
d_gene: .
CDR3nt: TGTGCCAGCAGCTTTAGGACAAATACTCGTTCTGGGGCCAACGTCCTGACTTTC
CDR3aa: CASSFRTNTRSGANVLTF

abundance: many
v_gene: TRBV27
j_gene: TRBJ2-1
d_gene: .
CDR3nt: TGTGCCAGTCGACTAAGCCGATACAATGAGCAGTTCTTC
CDR3aa: CASRLSRYNEQFF

abundance: many
v_gene: TRBV3-1
j_gene: TRBJ2-7
d_gene: .
CDR3nt: TGTGCCAGCAGCCAAGAAGAGTTGAGCGGAGGATACGAGCAGTACTTC
CDR3aa: CASSQEELSGGYEQYF

abundance: many
v_gene: TRBV10-3
j_gene: TRBJ1-2
d_gene: .
CDR3nt: TGTGCCATCAGAGAACAGGGAGGATATGGCTACACCTTC
CDR3aa: CAIREQGGYGYTF

abundance: few
v_gene: TRBV7-2
j_gene: TRBJ2-7
d_gene: TRBD1
CDR3nt: TGTGCCAGCAGCTGGACAGGAGCCGGTGGGGGCTCCTACGAGCAGTACTTC
CDR3aa: CASSWTGAGGGSYEQYF

abundance: many
v_gene: TRBV7-3
j_gene: TRBJ2-2
d_gene: .
CDR3nt: TGTGCCAGCAGCGCCCAACTAAGGGGGGGGGAGCTGTTTTTT
CDR3aa: CASSAQLRGGELFF

abundance: .
v_gene: TRBV29-1
j_gene: TRBJ2-5
d_gene: TRBD2
CDR3nt: TGCAGCGTTGAGCCTAGCGGGGACCAAGAGACCCAGTACTTC
CDR3aa: CSVEPSGDQETQYF

abundance: many
v_gene: TRBV3-1
j_gene: TRBJ2-5
d_gene: .
CDR3nt: TGTGCCAGCAGCCAAGATGGAGGGCAGGAGAAAGAGACCCAGTACTTC
CDR3aa: CASSQDGGQEKETQYF

abundance: many
v_gene: TRBV4-2
j_gene: TRBJ2-2
d_gene: .
CDR3nt: TGTGCCAGCAGCCAAGAGATATACACCGGGGAGCTGTTTTTT
CDR3aa: CASSQEIYTGELFF